Following are 4 T cell receptor beta chains from one sample sequenced in a study of blood T cell repertoires in COVID-19. Some clones are missing from TCRdb's copy, which holds only in-frame ones; the method was immunoSEQ multiplex PCR. This sample has approximately 47,000 clones, with under 95% found just once. Sequencing was done on a sample of peripheral blood. The receptors derive from a man between 65 and 79 years old with active COVID-19.

V and J are TRBV29-1 and TRBJ2-1, with 14 bases fitting TRBD2. Germline loops: CDR1 SQVTM, CDR2 ANQGSEA. The length of the CDR3 is 15 residues. V shed 5 bases and J 14 bases; nucleotides not matched to a gene: 14. CDR3 DNA: TGCAGCGTTAGAACCGGGACTAGCGGGAGACTGGAGGAGTTCTTC. It translates to CSVRTGTSGRLEEFF.

This chain joins TRBV18 and TRBJ2-7; 7 bases are shared with TRBD1. CDR3 size: 14 residues. The J segment lost 3 bases and the V segment lost 2 bases, leaving 4 bases of the junction unmatched. CDR1 and CDR2 (germline): KGHSH, LQKENI. In DNA form, the CDR3 reads TGTGCCAGCTCACCAACCGGGACAGTCTACGAGCAGTACTTC. This codes for CASSPTGTVYEQYF.

The chain is built from TRBV2 and TRBJ1-5; 7 nucleotides align to TRBD1. Germline values: CDR1 SNHLY, CDR2 FYNNEI. With 6 bases clipped from V and 0 bases from J, the junction kept 11 bases outside the gene matches. The CDR3 totals 17 residues. The chain's CDR3 is CASRNDRASHSNQPQHF. DNA for the CDR3: TGTGCCAGCAGAAACGACAGGGCCTCACATAGCAATCAGCCCCAGCATTTT.

J is TRBJ2-7 and V is TRBV4-2; D remains ambiguous. The CDR3 loop spans 17 amino acids. Germline V gene lookup returns CDR1 LGHNA and CDR2 YNFKEQ. V lost 4 bases to trimming and J lost 5 bases, with 24 bases between them. CDR3 protein: CASSPPGGTANSHEQYF. For the CDR3, the DNA is TGTGCCAGCAGCCCCCCAGGTGGTACAGCCAATTCGCACGAGCAGTACTTC.